What follows are 12 T cell receptor beta chains derived from one specimen sequenced in a study of brain T cells in children with intractable seizures (dated by TCRdb to about 2021). The time point label here, explained by the study, means: resected brain tissue, or blood drawn just prior to surgery. The protocol used for the library was the immunoSEQ multiplex PCR assay. The immuneACCESS repertoire file appears here via TCRdb, limited to in-frame rearrangements. These files lack a portion of the clones; in checked studies, under half of the deficit traces to unresolved V genes, and the cause of the others is not known. For this sample there are just under 65,000 clones; around 95% appear just once. Together, the top ten hold 0.38% of the sample. The sample was peripheral blood, taken at surgery. The receptors here all came from a boy younger than two with focal cortical dysplasia and intractable seizures.

This chain uses TRBV4-1 with TRBJ2-7, with D perhaps matching TRBD1 (6 bases). Germline V lookup: CDR1 MGHRA, CDR2 YSYEKL. This CDR3 region has 12 residues. V was cut by 8 bases and J by 1 base, with 9 bases left in between. As DNA, the CDR3 is TGCGCCAGCTCGGACAGTTCCTACGAGCAGTACTTC. Translated: CASSDSSYEQYF.

This chain joins TRBV14 and TRBJ2-5; perhaps TRBD1 as D (6 bases). The CDR3 has 15 amino acids. V lost 3 bases and J lost 5, with 16 bases in between. CDR1 and CDR2 (germline): SGHDN, FVKESK. CDR3 DNA sequence: TGTGCCAGCAGCCACGTCCCGGGACATGGGGAGACCCAGTACTTC. Protein sequence: CASSHVPGHGETQYF. Complete variable domain (other parts from reference TRBV14 and TRBJ2-5): EAGVTQFPSHSVIEKGQTVTLRCDPISGHDNLYWYRRVMGKEIKFLLHFVKESKQDESGMPNNRFLAERTGGTYSTLKVQPAELEDSGVYFCASSHVPGHGETQYFGPGTRLLVL.

The chain carries TRBV5-6 and TRBJ2-7; D ambiguous. Trimming left V 1 base short and J 6 bases short, with 8 bases between. CDR1 and CDR2 from the germline V gene are SGHDT and YYEEEE. This CDR3 is 12 amino acids long. This chain's CDR3 is CASSLSGLEQYF. The CDR3, as DNA: TGTGCCAGCAGCTTGTCCGGGCTCGAGCAGTACTTC.

This clone was detected a few times. The J gene is TRBJ1-6, the V gene TRBV4-2; TRBD1 is a possible D gene (5 bases). CDR1 and CDR2 from the germline V gene are LGHNA and YNFKEQ. The CDR3 loop spans 14 amino acids. The V and J ends lost 5 bases and 14 bases respectively, with 19 bases between them. CDR3 protein: CASSNPGPLRALHF. The CDR3, as DNA: TGTGCCAGCAGCAACCCAGGGCCGCTTAGAGCCCTCCACTTT.

This clone appeared once. The CDR3 sequence is CASSYVSGGRWDTQYF. As DNA, the CDR3 is TGTGCCAGCAGTTACGTCTCCGGGGGGCGTTGGGATACGCAGTATTTT. The chain has TRBV6-5 and TRBJ2-3; tentative D call: TRBD2 (7 bases). Trimming removed 2 bases from V and 6 bases from J, with 18 bases in between. The CDR3 extends over 16 amino acids. CDR1 MNHEY and CDR2 SVGAGI come from the germline V gene.

The V and J genes are TRBV7-8 and TRBJ1-5; D is undetermined. CDR3 size: 17 residues. The germline V and J ends were trimmed by 0 bases and 0 bases, with 12 bases remaining between them. Germline CDR1 is SGHVS and CDR2 is FQNEAQ. CDR3 DNA sequence: TGTGCCAGCAGCTTAGCGATTACTCCAGCTAGCAATCAGCCCCAGCATTTT. Amino acids: CASSLAITPASNQPQHF.

This clone has a handful of counts. This chain links TRBV10-1 with TRBJ1-5; TRBD1 matches 8 bases. J gave up 2 bases and V 0 bases, and 3 bases lay outside the gene matches. The CDR3 runs to 16 residues. The germline V gene has CDR1 WNHNN and CDR2 SYGVQD (reference sequence). CDR3 loop: CASSESATGGNQPQHF. For the CDR3, the DNA is TGCGCCAGCAGTGAGTCCGCGACAGGGGGCAATCAGCCCCAGCATTTT.

CDR3 nucleotide sequence: TGTGCCAGCAGCTTGGGAGATCAGCCCCAGCATTTT. As protein: CASSLGDQPQHF. The gene calls are TRBV7-2 and TRBJ1-5; D uncertain. The CDR3 is 12 residues long. In germline, CDR1 is SGHTA, CDR2 FQGNSA. Between the trimmed V and J ends, which lost 3 bases and 5 bases, there was a span of 5 bases.

V gene TRBV12-3 or TRBV12-4 combines with J gene TRBJ2-1, with D perhaps TRBD2 (5 bases). The CDR3 is made up of 12 amino acids. V dropped 6 bases and J dropped 7 bases, with 10 bases sitting between them. The DNA for the CDR3 is TGTGCCAGCAGAACTCCGGGGAATGAGCAGTTCTTC. Protein sequence: CASRTPGNEQFF.

This clone was detected only once. V usage is TRBV28 and J usage is TRBJ1-1, with TRBD1 matching over 8 bases. Trimming took 3 bases from V and 2 from J; bases not matched to a gene: 5. Germline lookup yields CDR1 MDHEN and CDR2 SYDVKM. The CDR3 has 15 amino acids. The CDR3 nucleotides read TGTGCCAGCAGTTTTATGGACAGGGCTAACACTGAAGCTTTCTTT. Protein: CASSFMDRANTEAFF.

The CDR3 DNA reads TGCGCCAGCAGCCAAGCTGTGGGAAAGACTTCTAACTATGGCTACACCTTC. It specifies CASSQAVGKTSNYGYTF. This sequence joins TRBV4-1 and TRBJ1-2; D is uncertain. V gave up 1 base and J gave up 0 bases, with 15 bases separating them. CDR3 size: 17 residues. Germline lookup yields CDR1 MGHRA and CDR2 YSYEKL.

The chain's CDR3 is CASSVGRSMDGYTF. The CDR3 region has the DNA TGTGCCAGCAGCGTAGGTCGGAGTATGGATGGCTACACCTTC. The V gene is TRBV9, the J gene TRBJ1-2; D gene unclear. The V gene lost 0 bases and the J gene lost 6 bases, with 12 bases spanning the gap. The CDR3 contains 14 residues. Germline lookup yields CDR1 SGDLS and CDR2 YYNGEE.